These T cell receptor beta chains were read from a single sample in a study of T cell repertoires in cytomegalovirus infection. No antigens are known for them. One entry per CDR3 protein, called by TCRdb with MiXCR from the reads. Seen here are approximately 1,000,000 distinct CDR3 sequences, roughly 31% observed once, and the top ten hold about 14%. This material consisted of cultured CD8+ T cells from PBMCs, taken from culture after CMV antigen stimulation. The receptor source for this set is a human donor in good health (CMV status not recorded). Some clones in this sample may be carry-over from other donors' samples. Both conserved end residues are part of each CDR3. Fields, in order: clone size, V gene, D gene, J gene, CDR3 DNA, CDR3 protein. A D gene is named only where the DNA matches it firmly. Not every row has a clone size; where given, it reads once, few, many or a size class.

.	TRBV19	TRBD2	TRBJ2-7	TGTGCCAGTAGTAACTCCCGCGGACTAGCGGGGGCCCTGGGCGACGAGCAGTACTTC	CASSNSRGLAGALGDEQYF
.	TRBV12-5	.	TRBJ1-2	TGTGCTAGTGGTAATGGACACGATGGCTACACCTTC	CASGNGHDGYTF
many	TRBV7-4	.	TRBJ2-7	TGTGCCAGCAGCTTAGTTTGGGACTGGATCTACGAGCAGTACTTC	CASSLVWDWIYEQYF
few	TRBV6-6	TRBD2	TRBJ2-3	TGTGCCAGCAGTTACTCTTGGGAAGCGGGACGGAGGGGTTCGAGAGATACGCAGTATTTT	CASSYSWEAGRRGSRDTQYF
few	TRBV28	.	TRBJ2-5	TGTGCCAGCAGTTCCCTGTTGACTAGTCAAGAGACCCAGTACTTC	CASSSLLTSQETQYF
once	TRBV9	TRBD1	TRBJ2-4	TGTGCCAGCAGCCCCGAGACAGGGCAAAACATTCAGTACTTC	CASSPETGQNIQYF
many	TRBV13	.	TRBJ1-6	TGTGCCAGCAGCTTAGAAACCTCACCCCTCCACTTT	CASSLETSPLHF
many	TRBV7-9	TRBD2	TRBJ2-7	TGTGCCAGCAGCCCGAGCGGGGAGGCCTACGAGCAGTACTTC	CASSPSGEAYEQYF
.	TRBV20-1	TRBD2	TRBJ2-1	TGCAGTGCTAGAGCCCGGACTAGCGGGGGGGCCCCAAATGAGCAGTTCTTC	CSARARTSGGAPNEQFF
.	TRBV19	.	TRBJ2-2	TGTGCCAGTAGTGTTGACAGCGAACGAACCGGGGAGCTGTTTTTT	CASSVDSERTGELFF
.	TRBV3-1	TRBD2	TRBJ2-7	TGTGCCAGCAGCCAAGAACGGGGGGGGTACGAGCAGTACTTC	CASSQERGGYEQYF
.	TRBV7-9	.	TRBJ2-2	TGTGCCAGCAGCGGGGGTCGGGAGCTGTTTTTT	CASSGGRELFF
.	TRBV6-6	TRBD2	TRBJ2-5	TGTGCCAGCAGTTTAACTAGCGGGGGGGCCGACGCAGAGACCCAGTACTTC	CASSLTSGGADAETQYF
few	TRBV6-1	.	TRBJ1-1	TGTGCCAGCAGTGAAAAGTTAGTCGGGACGGGGGTTAACACTGAAGCTTTCTTT	CASSEKLVGTGVNTEAFF
.	TRBV6-2/TRBV6-3	.	TRBJ1-1	TGTGCCATCCTGACTGGCACTGAAGCTTTCTTT	CAILTGTEAFF
.	TRBV12-3/TRBV12-4	.	TRBJ1-5	TGTGCCAGCAGTCCGATCGTCCGGCAGCCCCAGCATTTT	CASSPIVRQPQHF
.	TRBV7-9	.	TRBJ2-5	TGTGCCAGCAGCTTAGCGCGTGAGCCCCAAGAGACCCAGTACTTC	CASSLAREPQETQYF
.	TRBV7-6	.	TRBJ1-4	TGTGCCAGCAGCCCCTCGGAGTCGAGAACCGAAAAACTGTTTTTT	CASSPSESRTEKLFF
.	TRBV5-6	TRBD1	TRBJ1-6	TGTGCCAGCAGCTTGCGGGACAGTTATAATTCACCCCTCCACTTT	CASSLRDSYNSPLHF
many	TRBV15	.	TRBJ1-5	TGTGCCACCAGCAGAGACAGGGGTCGGAATCAGCCCCAGCATTTT	CATSRDRGRNQPQHF
.	TRBV2	TRBD2	TRBJ2-1	TGTGCCAGCAGTGACGAAAAGAGCGGGGGGGCCCCCTACAATGAGCAGTTCTTC	CASSDEKSGGAPYNEQFF
.	TRBV29-1	TRBD2	TRBJ2-1	TGCAGCGTTGAAGGACCAGCGGGGAGGGTCGATGAGCAGTTCTTC	CSVEGPAGRVDEQFF
.	TRBV7-9	.	TRBJ2-3	TGTGCCAGCAGCTTAGAGTCGCTCCAGAATACGCAGTATTTT	CASSLESLQNTQYF
few	TRBV19	.	TRBJ1-6	TGTGCCAGTAGTACCCCTCGTTCACCCCTCCACTTT	CASSTPRSPLHF
few	TRBV7-6	.	TRBJ2-3	TGTGCCAGCAGCTACACAGGAGGGCGGTCAGATACGCAGTATTTT	CASSYTGGRSDTQYF
few	TRBV19	.	TRBJ1-1	TGTGCCAGTAGTATGGGACCCAGGGAAGAGGGCACTGAAGCTTTCTTT	CASSMGPREEGTEAFF
few	TRBV7-9	.	TRBJ1-1	TGTGCCAGCAGCTTACCACAGAGGACTGAAGCTTTCTTT	CASSLPQRTEAFF
.	TRBV7-9	TRBD1	TRBJ2-1	TGTGCCAGCAGCCCCGAGACAGGGACCTACAATGAGCAGTTCTTC	CASSPETGTYNEQFF
.	TRBV5-4	.	TRBJ2-1	TGTGTCAGCCCTGACAGAGGAGGTGAGCAGTTCTTC	CVSPDRGGEQFF
.	TRBV24-1	.	TRBJ2-1	TGTGCCACCAGGAGGAGTGGCGGGGAGCAGTTCTTC	CATRRSGGEQFF
few	TRBV27	.	TRBJ2-7	TGTGCCAGCAGTTTAAGGGGAGGCGGAATGAGGGAGCAGTACTTC	CASSLRGGGMREQYF
few	TRBV19	TRBD1	TRBJ1-1	TGTGCCAGTAGTATCCGGACAGGGGGATGGATGGACACTGAAGCTTTCTTT	CASSIRTGGWMDTEAFF
.	TRBV5-1	TRBD2	TRBJ2-3	TGCGCCAGCAGCTTGGTTAGTCTAGCGGGGGGCCAACTCACAGATACGCAGTATTTT	CASSLVSLAGGQLTDTQYF
once	TRBV19	.	TRBJ1-5	TGTGCCAGCCAAAGAAGGACAGAGAACAATCAGCCCCAGCATTTT	CASQRRTENNQPQHF
.	TRBV7-9	TRBD1	TRBJ2-2	TGTGCCAGCAGCTCGAGCCAGGGGGTTCGCACCGGGGAGCTGTTTTTT	CASSSSQGVRTGELFF
many	TRBV6-1	.	TRBJ2-3	TGTGCCAGCAGTGGAAGAGGGGGAGTCACAGATACGCAGTATTTT	CASSGRGGVTDTQYF
.	TRBV7-3	TRBD1	TRBJ2-3	TGTGCCAGCAGCTTAAGTCGGACAGGGATCACAGATACGCAGTATTTT	CASSLSRTGITDTQYF
once	TRBV4-3	.	TRBJ1-1	TGCGCCAGCAGCCAAGATTTGCGGAGCACTGAAGCTTTCTTT	CASSQDLRSTEAFF
.	TRBV7-9	TRBD2	TRBJ2-7	TGTGCCAGCAGCTCGACTAGCGGGGAGTGGGAGCAGTACTTC	CASSSTSGEWEQYF
.	TRBV7-6	.	TRBJ2-5	TGTGCCAGCAGCTTAGGGGGCCAGGGAGAAGAGACCCAGTACTTC	CASSLGGQGEETQYF
.	TRBV7-4	.	TRBJ2-3	TGTGCCAGCAGTCAAACTAACAGGGAAGATACGCAGTATTTT	CASSQTNREDTQYF
.	TRBV6-1	TRBD2	TRBJ2-1	TGTGCCAGCAGTCCGGGACTAGCGGGGGCCCTCAATGAGCAGTTCTTC	CASSPGLAGALNEQFF
few	TRBV7-2	.	TRBJ1-1	TGTGCCAGCAGCTTACGTTGGACAGAAGGAGCTTTCTTT	CASSLRWTEGAFF
few	TRBV7-2	TRBD1	TRBJ1-4	TGTGCCAGCAGCGAGCCGGGACAGGGCTCTAATGAAAAACTGTTTTTT	CASSEPGQGSNEKLFF
.	TRBV7-9	.	TRBJ1-2	TGTGCCAGCAGCTTATTGACTGCTGGTGGCTACACCTTC	CASSLLTAGGYTF
few	TRBV19	.	TRBJ2-7	TGTGCCAGTAGTATCGCGGAGGGGGCTAACGAGCAGTACTTC	CASSIAEGANEQYF
.	TRBV19	.	TRBJ2-5	TGTGCCAGTAGTATAAGCGGACTCTCAGGGACCCAGTACTTC	CASSISGLSGTQYF
few	TRBV12-3/TRBV12-4	.	TRBJ2-7	TGTGCCAGCAGTTTGGAGAGGACCTACGAGCAGTACTTC	CASSLERTYEQYF
many	TRBV7-9	.	TRBJ2-1	TGTGCCAGCAGCTTAGTGAGGTCGGGAACCGATGAGTTCTTC	CASSLVRSGTDEFF
.	TRBV20-1	TRBD1	TRBJ2-5	TGCAGTGCTAGAGATCCCAGACAGGGGGGTAGGGAGACCCAGTACTTC	CSARDPRQGGRETQYF
.	TRBV7-9	.	TRBJ1-1	TGTGCCAGCAGCTTAGAAGGTGGGCAGTTTTTGAACACTGAAGCTTTCTTT	CASSLEGGQFLNTEAFF
few	TRBV7-6	TRBD1	TRBJ2-3	TGTGCCAGCAGCTTAGCGTGGACAGGGATGACAGATACGCAGTATTTT	CASSLAWTGMTDTQYF
few	TRBV7-9	TRBD1	TRBJ2-2	TGTGCCAGCAGCACCCGGGACAGGGACGGGGAAGGCACCGGGGAGCTGTTTTTT	CASSTRDRDGEGTGELFF
few	TRBV6-5	TRBD2	TRBJ2-3	TGTGCCAGCAGAGCTAGCGGGGGCCTACGCACAGATACGCAGTATTTT	CASRASGGLRTDTQYF
few	TRBV29-1	TRBD1	TRBJ1-2	TGCAGCGTCAATTTTCAGGGGGTTGGCTACACCTTC	CSVNFQGVGYTF
.	TRBV6-6	.	TRBJ1-2	TGTGCCAGCAGTTACTCGGGGATTAACTATGGCTACACCTTC	CASSYSGINYGYTF
.	TRBV7-9	TRBD1	TRBJ2-1	TGTGCCAGCAGCCACCGGGACAGGGTTTCCAATGAGCAGTTCTTC	CASSHRDRVSNEQFF
.	TRBV19	.	TRBJ2-5	TGTGCCAGTAGTATAGGCTACCAAGAGACCCAGTACTTC	CASSIGYQETQYF
.	TRBV7-9	.	TRBJ1-1	TGTGCCAGCGGCTTAGCGGTCTCTTTAGATTGGGGCTTTGAAGCTTTCTTT	CASGLAVSLDWGFEAFF